This TCR beta chain appears in the sequencing data of a study of CD8+CD57+ T cells in acquired aplastic anemia. Regarding the study as a whole: The CD8+ Simpson's diversity of patients and controls was not significantly different.

Turning to this clonotype: Its antigen remains unidentified.

Sequencing involved patients with CD8+CD57+ cell expansion previously shown by flow cytometry. The template used for profiling TCR beta VDJ and CDR3 was genomic DNA. TCRdb ran MiXCR on the reads and lists one entry per CDR3 protein. The sample lists fewer than 200,000 distinct CDR3 sequences, 45% to 60% seen once, with 10% to 15% in the top ten. Looked up from germline, CDR1 is ENHRY and CDR2 is SYGVKD. V was clipped by 10 bases and J by 0 bases; unmatched bases: 7. This CDR3 comprises 15 residues. This sequence originates from a human donor with aplastic anemia. The chain has TRBV10-3 and TRBJ1-4; 8 bases fit TRBD1. The sample taken for sequencing was sorted CD4+, CD8+, or CD8+CD57+ T cells (not recorded which) from PBMCs. CDR3 sequence: CATTGGRSTNEKLFF. CDR3 bases: TGTGCCACCACAGGGGGAAGGTCAACTAATGAAAAACTGTTTTTT.